The 25 T cell receptor beta chains listed next were all sequenced from one sample in a study of siplizumab effects on memory and regulatory T cells. Some clones are missing from TCRdb's copy, which holds only in-frame ones; the method was immunoSEQ multiplex PCR. The data contain 110,000 or so clones, about 90% of them singletons. The specimen was Tregs sorted from blood. These receptors all come from a human donor in good health.

The V call is TRBV5-6, the J call TRBJ1-5; 7 bases align to TRBD1. With 4 bases clipped from V and 5 bases from J, the junction kept 9 bases outside the gene matches. This CDR3 has 15 amino acids. In germline, CDR1 is SGHDT, CDR2 YYEEEE. CDR3 DNA: TGTGCCAGCAGCAAGGGGGCCGCTGTCTATCAGCCCCAGCATTTT. This encodes CASSKGAAVYQPQHF.

The chain combines TRBV5-1 with TRBJ1-1; possible D gene TRBD1, 5 bases. Deletions cut 3 bases from V and 8 bases from J, with 17 bases between. Germline CDR1 is SGHRS and CDR2 is YFSETQ. The CDR3 totals 14 residues. The CDR3 region is CASSSNSGTLEAFF. The CDR3, as DNA: TGCGCCAGCAGCTCGAACTCCGGGACTTTGGAAGCTTTCTTT.

In regard to this clone: The sample has other DNA sequences that encode this CDR3 too. This chain joins TRBV9 and TRBJ2-3; maybe TRBD1 (5 bases). Germline V lookup: CDR1 SGDLS, CDR2 YYNGEE. Trimming removed 2 bases at V and 4 bases at J, with 8 bases between. CDR3 length: 13 residues. Written as DNA, the CDR3 is TGTGCCAGCAGCGTCCAGGGTCCAGATACGCAGTATTTT. Protein product: CASSVQGPDTQYF.

The rearrangement uses TRBV25-1 and TRBJ1-5; D unclear. V dropped 4 bases and J dropped 9 bases, with 10 bases sitting between them. Germline CDR1 is MGHDK and CDR2 is SYGVNS. The CDR3 extends over 12 amino acids. Here the CDR3 reads CASSGPVGPQHF. CDR3 nucleotides: TGTGCCAGCAGTGGACCGGTTGGGCCCCAGCATTTT. Full variable domain (remainder filled in from reference TRBV25-1 and TRBJ1-5): EADIYQTPRYLVIGTGKKITLECSQTMGHDKMYWYQQDPGMELHLIHYSYGVNSTEKGDLSSESTVSRIRTEHFPLTLESARPSHTSQYLCASSGPVGPQHFGDGTRLSIL.

This clone was found once. This sequence joins TRBV30 and TRBJ1-1; a weak D match, TRBD1 (6 bases). The V gene lost 1 base and the J gene lost 4 bases, with 7 bases spanning the gap. CDR3 length: 12 amino acids. CDR1 is GTSNPN, CDR2 SVGIG, per germline (reference sequence). CDR3 sequence: CAWSAGATEAFF. The CDR3, as DNA: TGTGCCTGGAGTGCAGGGGCCACTGAAGCTTTCTTT.

The CDR3 bases are TGTGCCAGCAGTTACGGACGGGTCGGGGATACGCAGTATTTT. Residues: CASSYGRVGDTQYF. The chain combines TRBV27 with TRBJ2-3; D remains ambiguous. CDR1 is MNHEY, CDR2 SMNVEV, per germline (reference sequence). The CDR3 covers 14 residues. Trimming stripped 4 bases from V and 6 bases from J, with 14 bases between.

This sequence joins TRBV27 and TRBJ2-6, with 7 bases that match TRBD1. With V trimmed by 8 bases and J by 0 bases, 16 bases remained unmatched. CDR3 length: 19 amino acids. Germline CDR1 MNHEY, CDR2 SMNVEV (reference sequence). CDR3 nucleotide sequence: TGTGCCAGCGCCTTGTCCGTTCGTGGACAGGCCTCTGGGGCCAACGTCCTGACTTTC. Amino acid sequence: CASALSVRGQASGANVLTF.

The rearrangement joins TRBV19 to TRBJ1-3; D might be TRBD1 (5 bases). Germline CDR1 and CDR2: LNHDA and SQIVND (reference sequence). With 6 bases removed from V and 0 bases from J, the gap between germline ends came to 9 bases. The CDR3 spans 14 residues. The CDR3: CASRRQSSGNTIYF. The CDR3 region has the DNA TGTGCCAGTAGAAGACAGAGCTCTGGAAACACCATATATTTT.

This clone was found once. The chain uses TRBV2 and TRBJ2-7; TRBD1 aligns across 7 bases. From germline, CDR1 is SNHLY and CDR2 FYNNEI. The CDR3 is made up of 15 amino acids. J lost 6 bases, V lost 1 base, and 9 bases had no gene match. The CDR3 DNA reads as TGTGCCAGCAGTGAAGAAGGGGGCAGGGCCCTCGAGCAGTACTTC. This translates into CASSEEGGRALEQYF.

The J gene is TRBJ1-2, the V gene TRBV6-5, with TRBD1 matching over 10 bases. Germline CDR1 is MNHEY and CDR2 is SVGAGI. The V gene end was trimmed by 4 bases and the J gene end by 8 bases; junction bases not matched to a gene: 7. This CDR3 comprises 14 residues. CDR3 bases: TGTGCCAGCAGTTTTACGGGACAGGGGCACGGCTACACCTTC. This encodes CASSFTGQGHGYTF.

The genes are TRBV5-1 and TRBJ2-5, with D perhaps TRBD1 (6 bases). Trimming removed 5 bases from V and 4 bases from J, with 12 bases in between. The CDR3 extends over 13 amino acids. Germline lookup yields CDR1 SGHRS and CDR2 YFSETQ. CDR3 DNA: TGCGCCAGCAGGCGCAGGGGTGGAGAGACCCAGTACTTC. Amino acids: CASRRRGGETQYF.

The rearrangement joins TRBV5-1 to TRBJ1-2; 9 positions agree with TRBD1. V shed 4 bases, J shed 3 bases, and the junction held 10 bases outside the gene matches. The germline gives CDR1 SGHRS, CDR2 YFSETQ. The CDR3 runs to 16 residues. The CDR3 DNA reads TGCGCCAGCAGCGACCTAACAGGGGGCGTAGACTATGGCTACACCTTC. Protein sequence: CASSDLTGGVDYGYTF.

The chain links TRBV5-4 to TRBJ2-3; tentative D call: TRBD1 (5 bases). Per germline, CDR1 SGHNT and CDR2 YYREEE (reference sequence). This CDR3 comprises 16 residues. Trimming took off 2 bases at V and 2 bases at J, with 15 bases between the two ends. In DNA form, the CDR3 reads TGTGCCAGCAGCTTCAGGGCAGGGTTTCTCACAGATACGCAGTATTTT. Translation gives CASSFRAGFLTDTQYF.

The rearrangement links TRBV5-1 to TRBJ2-3; tentatively, D is TRBD2 (6 bases). The CDR3 consists of 12 residues. Germline V CDR1 and CDR2: SGHRS, YFSETQ. The V and J ends lost 3 bases and 7 bases respectively, with 9 bases between them. CDR3 nucleotides: TGCGCCAGCAGCTCGGGACTTAATACGCAGTATTTT. Protein product: CASSSGLNTQYF.

The chain joins TRBV4-1 to TRBJ1-3; 7 nucleotides line up with TRBD1. The J segment lost 4 bases and the V segment lost 0 bases, leaving 3 bases of the junction unmatched. Looked up from germline, CDR1 is MGHRA and CDR2 is YSYEKL. The CDR3 extends over 15 amino acids. CDR3 DNA sequence: TGCGCCAGCAGCCAAGAAGGGGGCGGGGGAAACACCATATATTTT. It specifies CASSQEGGGGNTIYF.

The chain couples TRBV5-1 to TRBJ2-7; no clear D gene. V lost 4 bases and J lost 4, with 6 bases in between. The CDR3 spans 11 residues. CDR1 and CDR2 (germline): SGHRS, YFSETQ. The CDR3 DNA follows: TGCGCCAGCAGCGGCCCTTACGAGCAGTACTTC. Amino acids: CASSGPYEQYF.

CDR3 sequence: CASSLGQMTSYEQYF. In DNA form, the CDR3 reads TGTGCCAGCAGCTTGGGACAGATGACCTCCTACGAGCAGTACTTC. This chain uses TRBV5-4 with TRBJ2-7, with D possibly matching TRBD1 (5 bases). The CDR3 runs 15 residues. Germline CDR1 is SGHNT and CDR2 is YYREEE (reference sequence). V lost 0 bases to trimming and J lost 0 bases, with 10 bases between them.

The CDR3 DNA follows: TGTGCCATGAGCAGCGGGAGTTACAATGAGCAGTTCTTC. It translates to CAMSSGSYNEQFF. V usage is TRBV10-3 and J usage is TRBJ2-1, with 8 nucleotides matching TRBD2. Germline trimming cut 9 bases from V and 4 bases from J; bases unmatched to any gene: 5. The CDR3 sequence is 13 residues long. Looked up from germline, CDR1 is ENHRY and CDR2 is SYGVKD.

V gene TRBV19 combines with J gene TRBJ2-2; the D gene is possibly TRBD2 (5 bases). With 7 bases removed from V and 6 bases from J, the gap between germline ends came to 21 bases. This CDR3 spans 16 amino acids. Germline CDR1 reads LNHDA; CDR2 reads SQIVND (reference sequence). In nucleotides, the CDR3 is TGTGCCAGTAAGGCGACTACTGGCACAAAGTCCGGGGAGCTGTTTTTT. Protein: CASKATTGTKSGELFF.

The chain employs TRBV5-6 and TRBJ2-5; 14 positions agree with TRBD2. J gave up 3 bases and V 4 bases, and 11 bases lay outside the gene matches. The CDR3 contains 18 residues. In germline, CDR1 is SGHDT, CDR2 YYEEEE. CDR3 DNA sequence: TGTGCCAGCAGCCCAGGACTAGCGGGGGGCTTGGGAAAAGAGACCCAGTACTTC. It encodes CASSPGLAGGLGKETQYF.

The rearrangement joins TRBV9 to TRBJ1-2; 8 nucleotides line up with TRBD1. Trimming cost V 0 bases and J 7 bases; bases outside gene matches: 2. Germline V gene sequence: CDR1 SGDLS, CDR2 YYNGEE. The CDR3 sequence is 13 residues long. The CDR3 sequence: CASSVGQGFGYTF. The CDR3 region has the DNA TGTGCCAGCAGCGTAGGACAGGGGTTTGGCTACACCTTC.

The V call is TRBV19, the J call TRBJ2-5; possible D gene TRBD1, 5 bases. CDR1 is LNHDA, CDR2 SQIVND, per germline (reference sequence). The V and J ends lost 6 bases and 7 bases respectively, with 15 bases between them. The CDR3 is 13 residues long. CDR3 sequence: CASSWGEPSTQYF. The CDR3 bases are TGTGCCAGTAGCTGGGGCGAACCGTCGACCCAGTACTTC.

This chain uses TRBV6-6 with TRBJ1-5, with D hard to call. Trimming cost V 6 bases and J 4 bases, with 19 bases left between them. The CDR3 length is 16 residues. CDR1 is MNHNY and CDR2 is SVGAGI in the germline V gene (reference sequence). The CDR3, as DNA: TGTGCCAGCAGCCTAAAGCGTGTCCCGGGGAATCAGCCCCAGCATTTT. Its protein product is CASSLKRVPGNQPQHF.

V usage is TRBV6-5 and J usage is TRBJ2-2; 7 nucleotides align to TRBD1. Trimming cost V 4 bases and J 4 bases; bases outside gene matches: 6. Germline V gives CDR1 MNHEY, CDR2 SVGAGI. The CDR3 runs to 15 residues. The CDR3 is CASSLRGLPTGELFF. The DNA of the CDR3 is TGTGCCAGCAGTTTAAGGGGGCTACCCACCGGGGAGCTGTTTTTT.

The gene calls are TRBV27 and TRBJ2-3; TRBD1 aligns across 7 bases. The CDR3 covers 15 residues. V was clipped by 6 bases and J by 2 bases; unmatched bases: 8. Per the germline V gene, CDR1 is MNHEY and CDR2 is SMNVEV (reference sequence). CDR3: CASSPRDRVTDTQYF. DNA for the CDR3: TGTGCCAGCAGCCCCCGGGACAGAGTCACAGATACGCAGTATTTT.